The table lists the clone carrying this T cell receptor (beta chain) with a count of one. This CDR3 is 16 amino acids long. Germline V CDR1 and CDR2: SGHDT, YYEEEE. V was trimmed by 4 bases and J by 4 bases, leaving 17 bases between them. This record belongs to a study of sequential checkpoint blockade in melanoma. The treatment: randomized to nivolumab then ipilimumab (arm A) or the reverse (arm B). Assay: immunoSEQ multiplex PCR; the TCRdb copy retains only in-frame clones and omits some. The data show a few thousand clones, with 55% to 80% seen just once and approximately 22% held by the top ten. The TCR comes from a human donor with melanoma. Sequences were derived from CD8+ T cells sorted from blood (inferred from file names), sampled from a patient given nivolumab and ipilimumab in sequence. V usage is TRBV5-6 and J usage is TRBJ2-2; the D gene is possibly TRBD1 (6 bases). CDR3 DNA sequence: TGTGCCAGCAGCCCCTTAATGAGAGGGGGCACCGGGGAGCTGTTTTTT. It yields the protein CASSPLMRGGTGELFF.